The clone carrying this TCR beta chain is a singleton in its sample. Its specificity is unknown. The sample belongs to a study of cytomegalovirus exposure and HLA in healthy donors. CDR3 length: 15 residues. CDR1 and CDR2 from the germline V gene are SGHAT and FQNNGV. The V end was cut by 0 bases, the J end by 4 bases, with 10 bases between. The PCR was carried out with 60 Vbeta primers and 13 Jbeta primers. Assay used: immunoSEQ multiplex PCR; TCRdb lists only in-frame clones, some missing. This repertoire shows under 300,000 clones, about 86% found once; its top ten account for 7% to 9%. The study, taken as a whole, reports: Common viral pathogens (according to a later analysis) appeared linked to several of the most significant clusters. A later analysis linked a missense variant in DCLRE1C to the trimming of TCR beta V and J genes.

This chain connects TRBV11-2 to TRBJ2-1; tentative D call: TRBD2 (5 bases). Specimen: PBMCs. This TCR was recovered from a woman in her sixties in good health and CMV-seropositive. The CDR3 loop is CASSLEVGEYNEQFF. The CDR3 nucleotides are TGTGCCAGCAGCTTAGAGGTCGGGGAATACAATGAGCAGTTCTTC.